The 23 T cell receptor beta chains reported below all come from one sample, sequenced in a study of cytomegalovirus exposure and HLA in healthy donors. Vbeta (60) and Jbeta (13) primers were used in the PCR. Sequencing used immunoSEQ multiplex PCR; TCRdb keeps in-frame clones, though not all of them. The sample yields about 160,000 clones, about 75% seen once. Sequencing input: PBMCs. These receptors came from a male donor in good health and CMV-seropositive.

This sequence joins TRBV7-9 and TRBJ2-3; possible D gene TRBD2, 6 bases. The V end was cut by 5 bases, the J end by 2 bases, with 17 bases between. Germline V gives CDR1 SEHNR, CDR2 FQNEAQ (reference sequence). The CDR3 runs 16 residues. CDR3 nucleotide sequence: TGTGCCAGCAGCCGTCGGAGGGCGGAGACCACAGATACGCAGTATTTT. This codes for CASSRRRAETTDTQYF.

This chain connects TRBV18 to TRBJ1-1, with D maybe TRBD1 (5 bases). There are 12 residues in the CDR3. The germline V and J ends were trimmed by 1 base and 8 bases, with 8 bases remaining between them. CDR1 KGHSH and CDR2 LQKENI come from the germline V gene. CDR3 bases: TGTGCCAGCTCACCACAACGGGGGGAAGCTTTCTTT. It yields the protein CASSPQRGEAFF.

The chain is built from TRBV7-2 and TRBJ2-7; a weak D match, TRBD1 (6 bases). V was cut by 5 bases and J by 2 bases, with 16 bases left in between. This CDR3 has 15 amino acids. Germline V gene lookup returns CDR1 SGHTA and CDR2 FQGNSA. The CDR3 region is CASSSGQTLTYEQYF. The CDR3, as DNA: TGTGCCAGCAGCAGCGGACAGACCTTGACCTACGAGCAGTACTTC.

The chain combines TRBV6-4 with TRBJ2-3; the D gene is possibly TRBD1 (6 bases). CDR3 length equals 13 residues. The V and J ends lost 5 bases and 6 bases respectively, with 12 bases between them. The germline V gene has CDR1 MRHNA and CDR2 SNTAGT. CDR3 amino acids: CASSNRVTDTQYF. The CDR3 DNA reads as TGTGCCAGCAGTAACAGGGTCACGGATACGCAGTATTTT.

The chain uses TRBV9 and TRBJ1-2, with TRBD1 identical over 9 bases. Per the germline V gene, CDR1 is SGDLS and CDR2 is YYNGEE. V lost 4 bases and J lost 2; bases outside the gene matches: 12. This CDR3 spans 17 amino acids. DNA for the CDR3: TGTGCCAGCAGCCCTACCGGGACAGGGTACGGCAACTATGGCTACACCTTC. This encodes CASSPTGTGYGNYGYTF.

The gene calls are TRBV15 and TRBJ1-5; D remains ambiguous. Germline V gene lookup returns CDR1 LNHNV and CDR2 YYDKDF (reference sequence). The V end was cut by 5 bases, the J end by 0 bases, with 11 bases between. The CDR3 covers 15 residues. This CDR3 reads CATSDRLDSNQPQHF. CDR3 nucleotides: TGTGCCACCAGCGATCGGTTAGATAGCAATCAGCCCCAGCATTTT.

The gene calls are TRBV4-1 and TRBJ2-1, with TRBD2 identical over 11 bases. With V trimmed by 4 bases and J by 5 bases, 4 bases remained unmatched. From germline, CDR1 is MGHRA and CDR2 YSYEKL. CDR3 length: 15 residues. The CDR3 nucleotides are TGCGCCAGCAGCCCGGGACTAGCGGCTAACAATGAGCAGTTCTTC. This gives the protein CASSPGLAANNEQFF.

This chain connects TRBV19 to TRBJ1-1; D gene ambiguous. The CDR3 spans 13 residues. The V gene's germline CDR1 is LNHDA and CDR2 SQIVND (reference sequence). Trimming took off 6 bases at V and 1 base at J, with 9 bases between the two ends. CDR3 DNA: TGTGCCAGTAGCCCCTTGTCGAACACTGAAGCTTTCTTT. Its protein is CASSPLSNTEAFF. The whole variable domain, filled in from reference TRBV19 and TRBJ1-1, reads DGGITQSPKYLFRKEGQNVTLSCEQNLNHDAMYWYRQDPGQGLRLIYYSQIVNDFQKGDIAEGYSVSREKKESFPLTVTSAQKNPTAFYLCASSPLSNTEAFFGQGTRLTVV.

This clone appeared a few times. The chain combines TRBV10-1 with TRBJ1-4, with a tentative D call TRBD1 (6 bases). Near its end, the DNA agrees better with TRBJ2-2, so the J call may be wrong. The CDR3 is 11 residues long. Germline V lookup: CDR1 WNHNN, CDR2 SYGVQD (reference sequence). In nucleotides, the CDR3 is TGCGCCAGCCCCGGGACAGGGGAGCTGTTTTTT. This gives the protein CASPGTGELFF.

The chain carries TRBV12-5 and TRBJ1-5; D unresolved. Between the trimmed V and J ends, which lost 7 bases and 7 bases, there was a span of 17 bases. The germline gives CDR1 LGHNT, CDR2 FRNRAP. This CDR3 is built from 14 residues. This CDR3 reads CASAEGAEGQPQHF. The CDR3 DNA follows: TGTGCTAGTGCCGAGGGCGCGGAGGGACAGCCCCAGCATTTT.

The rearrangement uses TRBV5-1 and TRBJ2-7; maybe TRBD2 (5 bases). Between the trimmed V and J ends, which lost 4 bases and 3 bases, there was a span of 11 bases. Germline CDR1 is SGHRS and CDR2 is YFSETQ. The length of the CDR3 is 13 residues. CDR3 residues: CASSRNGDYEQYF. The CDR3 DNA follows: TGCGCCAGCAGCCGAAACGGGGACTACGAGCAGTACTTC.

The chain combines TRBV4-1 with TRBJ2-3; TRBD1 matches 10 bases. The CDR3 has 17 amino acids. Germline CDR1 is MGHRA and CDR2 is YSYEKL. Losses at the gene ends were 4 bases for V and 4 bases for J; bases not matched to a gene: 11. CDR3 nucleotide sequence: TGCGCCAGCAGCCCCGGGACAGGGGCTACACGGTCAGATACGCAGTATTTT. Encoded protein: CASSPGTGATRSDTQYF.

The chain uses TRBV9 and TRBJ2-5; 10 nucleotides agree with TRBD2. CDR3 length: 16 amino acids. The J segment lost 2 bases and the V segment lost 4 bases, leaving 8 bases of the junction unmatched. Germline V gene data show CDR1 as SGDLS and CDR2 as YYNGEE. The CDR3 loop is CASSPRAGGIQETQYF. CDR3 nucleotide sequence: TGTGCCAGCAGCCCAAGAGCGGGGGGGATTCAAGAGACCCAGTACTTC. The whole variable domain, filled in from reference TRBV9 and TRBJ2-5, reads DSGVTQTPKHLITATGQRVTLRCSPRSGDLSVYWYQQSLDQGLQFLIQYYNGEERAKGNILERFSAQQFPDLHSELNLSSLELGDSALYFCASSPRAGGIQETQYFGPGTRLLVL.

This chain connects TRBV2 to TRBJ2-7; 10 bases align to TRBD2. Trimming cost V 5 bases and J 4 bases; bases outside gene matches: 5. Germline-derived CDR1 and CDR2 are SNHLY and FYNNEI. CDR3 length: 14 amino acids. The CDR3 reads CASSRLAGAYEQYF. CDR3 coding DNA: TGTGCCAGCAGTCGTCTAGCGGGGGCTTACGAGCAGTACTTC.

This chain uses TRBV15 with TRBJ2-7, with D possibly matching TRBD1 (6 bases). Between the trimmed V and J ends, which lost 4 bases and 2 bases, there was a span of 6 bases. The CDR3 length is 12 residues. The germline V gene encodes CDR1 LNHNV and CDR2 YYDKDF (reference sequence). The CDR3 DNA follows: TGTGCCACCAGCAACAGGGCCTACGAGCAGTACTTC. Its protein is CATSNRAYEQYF.

The rearrangement links TRBV10-3 to TRBJ2-7, with a possible D match to TRBD1 (5 bases). The CDR3 spans 15 residues. V lost 7 bases and J lost 2, with 18 bases in between. Germline CDR1 reads ENHRY; CDR2 reads SYGVKD. The CDR3 spells CAITQTVRPPYEQYF. CDR3 nucleotides: TGTGCCATCACCCAGACAGTCCGTCCGCCCTACGAGCAGTACTTC.

For the CDR3, the DNA is TGTGCCAGCAGTTTATCGGCAGGGGGTGAAAAACTGTTTTTT. The encoded protein is CASSLSAGGEKLFF. This sequence joins TRBV27 and TRBJ1-4, with TRBD1 matching 7 bases. CDR1 and CDR2 from the germline V gene are MNHEY and SMNVEV (reference sequence). V shed 0 bases, J shed 7 bases, and the junction held 2 bases outside the gene matches. The CDR3 has 14 amino acids.

V is TRBV16 and J is TRBJ2-7; 9 bases line up with TRBD1. Per germline, CDR1 KGHSY and CDR2 FQNENV. Losses at the gene ends were 3 bases for V and 9 bases for J; bases not matched to a gene: 6. This CDR3 is 13 amino acids long. The CDR3 spells CASSHRDREGQYF. The DNA of the CDR3 is TGTGCCAGCAGCCATCGGGACAGGGAAGGGCAGTACTTC.

This chain connects TRBV19 to TRBJ2-6; D perhaps matches TRBD2 (6 bases). The germline CDR1 and CDR2 sequences are LNHDA and SQIVND (reference sequence). The CDR3 length is 15 residues. Between the trimmed V and J ends, which lost 6 bases and 2 bases, there was a span of 11 bases. The CDR3 loop reads CASSQTSTGANVLTF. The CDR3 DNA reads as TGTGCCAGTAGCCAGACTAGTACTGGGGCCAACGTCCTGACTTTC.

This sequence joins TRBV30 and TRBJ1-2; no clear D. The germline V gene has CDR1 GTSNPN and CDR2 SVGIG (reference sequence). The CDR3 totals 12 residues. The ends were cut back, 5 bases at V and 2 bases at J, with 9 bases in the middle. CDR3 amino acids: CAWSGSNYGYTF. As DNA, the CDR3 is TGTGCCTGGTCGGGATCCAACTATGGCTACACCTTC.

V usage is TRBV6-5 and J usage is TRBJ2-2; TRBD1 matches 9 bases. The J segment lost 8 bases and the V segment lost 4 bases, leaving 8 bases of the junction unmatched. Per the germline V gene, CDR1 is MNHEY and CDR2 is SVGAGI. The CDR3 covers 15 residues. DNA of the CDR3: TGTGCCAGCAGTTTATCCGGGACAGGGTTAGGGGAGCTGTTTTTT. It is translated as CASSLSGTGLGELFF.

The V gene is TRBV7-2, the J gene TRBJ2-1; D is unresolved. CDR3 length: 12 amino acids. CDR1 is SGHTA, CDR2 FQGNSA, per germline. V was trimmed by 0 bases and J by 10 bases, leaving 7 bases between them. CDR3: CASSLAVGEQFF. For the CDR3, the DNA is TGTGCCAGCAGCTTAGCTGTCGGGGAGCAGTTCTTC. The full variable domain, in which reference TRBV7-2 and TRBJ2-1 provide the parts outside the CDR3, is GAGVSQSPSNKVTEKGKDVELRCDPISGHTALYWYRQSLGQGLEFLIYFQGNSAPDKSGLPSDRFSAERTGGSVSTLTIQRTQQEDSAVYLCASSLAVGEQFFGPGTRLTVL.

The chain joins TRBV9 to TRBJ2-3; 9 positions agree with TRBD1. This CDR3 region has 14 residues. J was trimmed by 3 bases and V by 3 bases; bases with no gene match: 2. The germline CDR1 and CDR2 sequences are SGDLS and YYNGEE. The CDR3 loop is CASSEGQGTDTQYF. DNA of the CDR3: TGTGCCAGCAGCGAGGGACAGGGTACAGATACGCAGTATTTT.